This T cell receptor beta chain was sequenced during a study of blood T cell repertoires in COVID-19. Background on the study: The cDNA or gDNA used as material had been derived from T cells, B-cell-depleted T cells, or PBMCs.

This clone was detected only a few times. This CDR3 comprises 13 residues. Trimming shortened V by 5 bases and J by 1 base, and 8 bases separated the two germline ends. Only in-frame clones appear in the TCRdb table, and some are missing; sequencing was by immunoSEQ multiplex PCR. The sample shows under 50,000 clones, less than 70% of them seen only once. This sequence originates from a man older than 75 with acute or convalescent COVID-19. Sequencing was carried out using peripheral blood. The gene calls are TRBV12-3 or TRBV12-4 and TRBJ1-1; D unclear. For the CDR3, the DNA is TGTGCCAGCAGTACAACACGGAACACTGAAGCTTTCTTT. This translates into CASSTTRNTEAFF.